The clone carrying this TCR beta chain was counted only a few times. V was shortened by 4 bases and J by 6 bases, with 13 bases between the two germline ends. Germline V gives CDR1 SGHTA, CDR2 FQGNSA. This CDR3 is 15 amino acids long. TCRdb recomputed calls from the RT-PCR reads with MiXCR, one row per CDR3 protein. The table lists 500,000 to 600,000 distinct CDR3 sequences, roughly 10% of them singletons. The data stem from a study of response to subunit inactivated influenza vaccine. The sample was also reused in another study, on T cells expressing NK-cell markers. This second study says: Synthesis of TCR beta cDNA relied on 5'RACE template switching carrying UMIs. In several experiments, sorting was confined to alpha-beta TCR T cells through use of an anti-gamma-delta TCR antibody. Of the CD8+ T cells in roughly 6 donors, roughly 1.0-7.5% belonged to dominant NKG2C+ clonotypes.

This clonotype was obtained from a man aged 50-59 years who received an inactivated influenza vaccine. The sample was PBMCs from blood, taken on the day of vaccination. V usage is TRBV7-2 and J usage is TRBJ1-6, with D possibly TRBD1 on 5 matching bases. Written as DNA, the CDR3 is TGTGCCAGCAGCTCGGACGGGGGTGGTAATTCACCCCTCCACTTT. Translation gives CASSSDGGGNSPLHF.